The clone carrying this T cell receptor beta chain has a handful of counts. This record comes from a study of blood T cell repertoires in COVID-19. Study information: COVID-19 samples from acute and convalescent phases originated in the United States, Italy and Spain.

Only in-frame clones appear in the TCRdb table, and some are missing; sequencing was by immunoSEQ multiplex PCR. This sample has 94,000 or so clones, with around 90% found just once. Trimming cost V 6 bases and J 9 bases; bases outside gene matches: 7. Germline-derived CDR1 and CDR2 are MGHDK and SYGVNS. This CDR3 has 14 residues. This sequence joins TRBV25-1 and TRBJ2-5; 13 nucleotides line up with TRBD2. The clonotype comes from an elderly woman with active COVID-19. Sample: peripheral blood. The CDR3, as DNA: TGTGCCAGCAGGGAGGGACTAGCGGGATTGCCCCAGTACTTC. This translates into CASREGLAGLPQYF.